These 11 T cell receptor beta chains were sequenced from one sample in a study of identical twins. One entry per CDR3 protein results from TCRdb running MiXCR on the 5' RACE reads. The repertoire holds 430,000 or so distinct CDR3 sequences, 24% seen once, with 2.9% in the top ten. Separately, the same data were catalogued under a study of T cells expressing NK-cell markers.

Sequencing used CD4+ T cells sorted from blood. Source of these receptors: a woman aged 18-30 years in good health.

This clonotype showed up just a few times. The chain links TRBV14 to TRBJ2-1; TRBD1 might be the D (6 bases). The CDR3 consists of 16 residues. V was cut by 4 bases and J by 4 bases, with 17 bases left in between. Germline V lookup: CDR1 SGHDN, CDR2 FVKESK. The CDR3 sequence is CASSPLRTAVYNEQFF. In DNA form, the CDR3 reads TGTGCCAGCAGCCCACTACGGACAGCCGTATACAATGAGCAGTTCTTC. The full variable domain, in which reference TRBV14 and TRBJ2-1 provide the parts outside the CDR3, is EAGVTQFPSHSVIEKGQTVTLRCDPISGHDNLYWYRRVMGKEIKFLLHFVKESKQDESGMPNNRFLAERTGGTYSTLKVQPAELEDSGVYFCASSPLRTAVYNEQFFGPGTRLTVL.

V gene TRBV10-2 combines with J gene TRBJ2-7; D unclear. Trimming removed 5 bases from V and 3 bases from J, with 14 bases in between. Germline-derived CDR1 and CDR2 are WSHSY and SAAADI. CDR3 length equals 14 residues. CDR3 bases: TGCGCCAGCAGTCAGACCAGACGGTACTACGAGCAGTACTTC. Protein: CASSQTRRYYEQYF.

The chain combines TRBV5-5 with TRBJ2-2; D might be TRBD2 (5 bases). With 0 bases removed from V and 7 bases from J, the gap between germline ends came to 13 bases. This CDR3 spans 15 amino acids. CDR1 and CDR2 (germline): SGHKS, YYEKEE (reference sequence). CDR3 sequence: CASSLGTGKIGELFF. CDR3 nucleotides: TGTGCCAGCAGCTTGGGGACGGGGAAAATCGGGGAGCTGTTTTTT.

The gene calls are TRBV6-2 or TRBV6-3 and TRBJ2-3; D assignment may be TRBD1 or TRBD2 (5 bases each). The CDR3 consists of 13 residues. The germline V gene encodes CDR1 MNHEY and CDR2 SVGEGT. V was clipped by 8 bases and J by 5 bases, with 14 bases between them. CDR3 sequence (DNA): TGTGCCAGCCGAACTGGGGCGGGAGATACGCAGTATTTT. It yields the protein CASRTGAGDTQYF.

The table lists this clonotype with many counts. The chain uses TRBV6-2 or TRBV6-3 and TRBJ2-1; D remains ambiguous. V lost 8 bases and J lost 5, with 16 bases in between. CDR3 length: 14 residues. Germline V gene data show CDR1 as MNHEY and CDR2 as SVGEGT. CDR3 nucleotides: TGTGCCAGCCTCAGACGGCGTAGCCACAATGAGCAGTTCTTC. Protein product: CASLRRRSHNEQFF.

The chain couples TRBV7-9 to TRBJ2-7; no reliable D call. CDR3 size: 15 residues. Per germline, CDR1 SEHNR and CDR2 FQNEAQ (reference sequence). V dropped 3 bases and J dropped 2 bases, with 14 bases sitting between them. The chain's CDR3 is CASSFPRSDTYEQYF. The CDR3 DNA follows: TGTGCCAGCAGCTTTCCTCGAAGCGATACCTACGAGCAGTACTTC.

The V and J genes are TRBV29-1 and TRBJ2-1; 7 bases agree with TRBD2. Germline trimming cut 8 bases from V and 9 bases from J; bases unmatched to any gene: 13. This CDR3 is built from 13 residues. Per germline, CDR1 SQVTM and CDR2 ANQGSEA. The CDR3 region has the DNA TGCAGCACAGGTGGACTAGATACTACTGAGCAGTTCTTC. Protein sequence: CSTGGLDTTEQFF.

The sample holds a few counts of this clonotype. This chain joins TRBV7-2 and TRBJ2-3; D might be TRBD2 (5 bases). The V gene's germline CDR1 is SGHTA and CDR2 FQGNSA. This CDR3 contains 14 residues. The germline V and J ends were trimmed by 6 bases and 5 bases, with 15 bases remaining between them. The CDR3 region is CASSLDWIRDTQYF. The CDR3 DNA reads TGTGCCAGCAGTTTGGACTGGATTAGAGATACGCAGTATTTT.

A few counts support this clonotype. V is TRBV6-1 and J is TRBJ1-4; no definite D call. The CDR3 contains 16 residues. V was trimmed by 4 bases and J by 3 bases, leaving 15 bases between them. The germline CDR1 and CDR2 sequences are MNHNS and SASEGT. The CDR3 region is CASSGPLAGANEKLFF. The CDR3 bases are TGTGCCAGCAGTGGCCCCCTAGCAGGAGCTAATGAAAAACTGTTTTTT.

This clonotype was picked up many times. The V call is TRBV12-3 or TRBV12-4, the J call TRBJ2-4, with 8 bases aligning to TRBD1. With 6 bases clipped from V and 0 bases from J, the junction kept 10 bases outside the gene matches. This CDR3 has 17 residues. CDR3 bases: TGTGCCAGCAGCACGACAGGGGCCCCTCTAGCCAAAAACATTCAGTACTTC. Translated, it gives CASSTTGAPLAKNIQYF.

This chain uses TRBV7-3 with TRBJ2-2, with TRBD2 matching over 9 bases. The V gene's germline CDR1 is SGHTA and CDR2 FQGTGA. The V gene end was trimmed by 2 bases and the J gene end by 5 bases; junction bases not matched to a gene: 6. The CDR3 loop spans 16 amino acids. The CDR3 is CASSLGRGGRTGELFF. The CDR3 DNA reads TGTGCCAGCAGCTTAGGGCGGGGGGGCCGAACCGGGGAGCTGTTTTTT.